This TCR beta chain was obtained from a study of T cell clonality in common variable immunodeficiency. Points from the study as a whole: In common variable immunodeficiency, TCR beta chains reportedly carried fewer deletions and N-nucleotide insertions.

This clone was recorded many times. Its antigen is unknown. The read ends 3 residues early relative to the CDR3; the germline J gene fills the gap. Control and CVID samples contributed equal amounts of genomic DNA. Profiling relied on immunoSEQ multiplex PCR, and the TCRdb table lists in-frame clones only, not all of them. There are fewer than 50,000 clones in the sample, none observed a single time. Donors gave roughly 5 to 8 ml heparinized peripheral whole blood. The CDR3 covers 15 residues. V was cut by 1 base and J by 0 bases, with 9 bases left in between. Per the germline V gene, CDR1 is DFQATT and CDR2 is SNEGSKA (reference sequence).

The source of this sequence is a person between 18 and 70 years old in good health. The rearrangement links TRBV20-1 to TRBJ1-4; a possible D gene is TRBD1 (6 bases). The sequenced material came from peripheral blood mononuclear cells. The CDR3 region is CSARVHRATNEKLFF. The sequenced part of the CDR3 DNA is TGCAGTGCTAGAGTCCACAGGGCAACTAATGAAAAA.